This TCR beta chain was profiled in a study of T cells in Graves' hyperthyroidism and ophthalmopathy. Study results and limitations: Most thyroid clonotypes expanded above 0.001 appeared in blood too.

TCR beta CDR3 regions were amplified from RNA. The study used the HTBI primer set for a first-round RT-PCR of the TCR CDR3. MiXCR, run by TCRdb on the multiplex PCR reads, gives a single entry per CDR3 protein. The sample contains approximately 400,000 distinct CDR3 sequences, over 11% of which appear only once. The CDR3 sequence is 16 residues long. Germline CDR1 and CDR2: KGHSH and LQKENI. Losses at the gene ends were 3 bases for V and 7 bases for J; bases not matched to a gene: 14. This clonotype was counted at least ten times. Its antigen is as yet unknown. The PBMCs studied were ones that came from 10 ml fresh peripheral blood.

The chain is built from TRBV18 and TRBJ2-7; 8 bases agree with TRBD1. The sequenced material came from blood. The receptor's source is a woman between 55 and 75 years old with Graves' hyperthyroidism. The CDR3 loop reads CASSPLLGQGADEQYF. CDR3 DNA sequence: TGTGCCAGCTCACCCCTCCTAGGACAGGGCGCTGATGAGCAGTACTTC.